Sequencing of this T cell receptor beta chain was carried out in a study of blood T cell repertoires in COVID-19. Study overall: Specimens from acute and convalescent COVID-19 originated in the United States, Italy and Spain. PBMCs, B-cell-depleted T cells, or T cells were the source of the cDNA or gDNA that made up the material.

Which cohort a participant joined came from the clinical history participants gave. In the original analysis: Researchers report that nucleated cell counts were estimated from reference gene primer amplification. Here immunoSEQ multiplex PCR was the method, and the copy in TCRdb shows in-frame clones only, minus some. V, J and clone size were drawn from that table, and D and trimming were deduced from the DNA. The profile shows fewer than 200,000 clones, around 88% of them singletons. This CDR3 has 12 amino acids. Germline CDR1 and CDR2: SGHTA and FQGNSA. J lost 13 bases, V lost 4 bases, and 4 bases had no gene match.

The chain couples TRBV7-2 to TRBJ1-4, with 9 bases aligning to TRBD1. Sample: PBMCs or T cells enriched from blood (not recorded which). This sequence originates from a woman aged 45-65 years in a cohort exposed to, infected with or recovered from COVID-19 (not recorded which). CDR3 sequence reads: CASSWDRVTLFF. The CDR3, as DNA: TGTGCCAGCAGCTGGGACAGGGTTACACTGTTTTTT. Looking up the rest from reference TRBV7-2 and TRBJ1-4 gives the full variable domain: GAGVSQSPSNKVTEKGKDVELRCDPISGHTALYWYRQSLGQGLEFLIYFQGNSAPDKSGLPSDRFSAERTGGSVSTLTIQRTQQEDSAVYLCASSWDRVTLFFGSGTQLSVL.